These 21 T cell receptor beta chains came from one sample sequenced in a study of blood T cell repertoires in COVID-19. Sequencing was performed with immunoSEQ multiplex PCR; in TCRdb, only in-frame clones are kept and a portion is missing. The sample includes 260,000 or so clones, about 85% seen only once; the top ten take 2.5%. Sequencing was done on a sample of PBMCs or T cells enriched from blood (not recorded which). These receptors originate from a woman between 45 and 60 years old who had recovered from COVID-19.

This sequence joins TRBV6-5 and TRBJ2-7, with D perhaps TRBD1 (6 bases). Trimming shortened V by 2 bases and J by 3 bases, and 17 bases separated the two germline ends. CDR3 length: 16 residues. CDR1 MNHEY and CDR2 SVGAGI come from the germline V gene. The CDR3 here is CASSYRPGAVLYEQYF. The CDR3 DNA sequence: TGTGCCAGCAGTTACAGACCAGGGGCAGTGCTCTACGAGCAGTACTTC.

This clone was counted a few times. The chain employs TRBV28 and TRBJ2-1; possible D gene TRBD2, 5 bases. CDR1 and CDR2 (germline): MDHEN, SYDVKM. The CDR3 has 16 residues. V gave up 0 bases and J gave up 5 bases, with 14 bases separating them. For the CDR3, the DNA is TGTGCCAGCAGTTTATGGGGCACGAGGGAACACAATGAGCAGTTCTTC. Translating it yields CASSLWGTREHNEQFF.

The V gene is TRBV7-9, the J gene TRBJ1-1; D possibly corresponds to TRBD1 (6 bases). Trimming removed 5 bases at V and 8 bases at J, with 9 bases between. The germline V gene encodes CDR1 SEHNR and CDR2 FQNEAQ (reference sequence). The CDR3 spans 11 residues. CDR3 residues: CASSPGTEAFF. The DNA for the CDR3 is TGTGCCAGCAGCCCAGGGACAGAAGCTTTCTTT.

In DNA form, the CDR3 reads TGTGCCAGCAGCTCGGACAGGGGGCATTCACCCCTCCACTTT. Translating gives CASSSDRGHSPLHF. The chain links TRBV7-8 to TRBJ1-6, with 11 bases identical to TRBD1. Trimming took 4 bases from V and 8 from J; bases not matched to a gene: 1. CDR1 and CDR2 from the germline V gene are SGHVS and FQNEAQ. This CDR3 region has 14 residues.

The rearrangement uses TRBV12-3 or TRBV12-4 and TRBJ1-2; maybe TRBD1 (6 bases). This CDR3 has 13 residues. V shed 6 bases and J shed 6 bases, with 14 bases lying between them. The CDR3 loop reads CASSPHHRDGYTF. The CDR3 nucleotides are TGTGCCAGCAGCCCCCACCACAGGGATGGCTACACCTTC.

The V and J genes are TRBV6-2 or TRBV6-3 and TRBJ1-5; D is perhaps TRBD1 (6 bases). Trimming stripped 2 bases from V and 0 bases from J, with 11 bases between. This CDR3 is built from 16 residues. Looked up from germline, CDR1 is MNHEY and CDR2 is SVGEGT. This CDR3 is CASSYRGGGSNQPQHF. As DNA, the CDR3 is TGTGCCAGCAGTTACCGGGGAGGGGGTAGCAATCAGCCCCAGCATTTT.

This chain connects TRBV4-3 to TRBJ2-3; 8 positions agree with TRBD2. Germline V gene lookup returns CDR1 LGHNA and CDR2 YSLEER. V lost 0 bases, J lost 4 bases, and 6 bases stayed unmatched. CDR3 length: 16 amino acids. The CDR3 DNA reads as TGCGCCAGCAGCCAAGATTCGCGGGGACTAGCAGATACGCAGTATTTT. Protein: CASSQDSRGLADTQYF.

This chain connects TRBV4-2 to TRBJ1-6; a possible D gene is TRBD1 (6 bases). Deletions cut 0 bases from V and 0 bases from J, with 12 bases between. Germline lookup yields CDR1 LGHNA and CDR2 YNFKEQ. The CDR3 totals 18 residues. In nucleotides, the CDR3 is TGTGCCAGCAGCCAAGATCCCAGGGGCAGCTCCTATAATTCACCCCTCCACTTT. Its translation is CASSQDPRGSSYNSPLHF.

The CDR3, as DNA: TGCGCCAGCAGCCATTATGGGGACAGAAATTCACCCCTCCACTTT. It is translated as CASSHYGDRNSPLHF. The genes are TRBV4-1 and TRBJ1-6; 7 bases align to TRBD1. Germline V lookup: CDR1 MGHRA, CDR2 YSYEKL. The CDR3 extends over 15 amino acids. J lost 7 bases, V lost 3 bases, and 6 bases had no gene match.

V gene TRBV4-2 combines with J gene TRBJ2-4; 9 nucleotides match TRBD1. This CDR3 region has 14 residues. In germline, CDR1 is LGHNA, CDR2 YNFKEQ. J was trimmed by 6 bases and V by 7 bases; bases with no gene match: 7. DNA of the CDR3: TGTGCCAGCACCCCGGGGGGACAGGGAAACATTCAGTACTTC. Amino acids: CASTPGGQGNIQYF.

The rearrangement joins TRBV28 to TRBJ1-3; D unresolved. The V gene's germline CDR1 is MDHEN and CDR2 SYDVKM. Deletions cut 8 bases from V and 10 bases from J, with 12 bases between. This CDR3 is built from 11 residues. The CDR3 loop reads CASLSTGTIYF. CDR3 in DNA: TGTGCCAGCTTAAGTACGGGGACCATATATTTT.

This clone came up a few times. The rearrangement uses TRBV2 and TRBJ2-7; the D gene is possibly TRBD1 (6 bases). The CDR3 sequence is 15 residues long. V lost 4 bases, J lost 5 bases, and 18 bases lay in between. The germline gives CDR1 SNHLY, CDR2 FYNNEI. CDR3 loop: CASSGGRAGIDEQYF. CDR3 DNA: TGTGCCAGCAGTGGGGGGCGTGCGGGCATAGACGAGCAGTACTTC.

V and J are TRBV7-2 and TRBJ2-7, with 7 bases aligning to TRBD2. Looked up from germline, CDR1 is SGHTA and CDR2 is FQGNSA. The CDR3 is 18 amino acids. V shed 0 bases and J 0 bases; nucleotides not matched to a gene: 11. CDR3: CASSLASRSGAGSYEQYF. The CDR3 DNA sequence: TGTGCCAGCAGCTTAGCTTCACGCAGCGGGGCGGGCTCCTACGAGCAGTACTTC.

The table lists this clone with a few counts. The chain joins TRBV27 to TRBJ2-7; the D is unclear. CDR3 size: 13 residues. V dropped 2 bases and J dropped 6 bases, with 11 bases sitting between them. CDR1 is MNHEY, CDR2 SMNVEV, per germline (reference sequence). CDR3 DNA sequence: TGTGCCAGCAGTTTAGGCGGCTTCCCCGAGCAGTACTTC. Translation: CASSLGGFPEQYF.

V is TRBV6-5 and J is TRBJ2-1, with TRBD1 identical over 9 bases. The CDR3 runs 12 residues. Germline loops: CDR1 MNHEY, CDR2 SVGAGI. Trimming removed 5 bases from V and 10 bases from J; junction bases left unmatched: 3. CDR3 sequence reads: CASSTGTGEQFF. The DNA for the CDR3 is TGTGCCAGCAGTACCGGGACAGGGGAGCAGTTCTTC.

The genes are TRBV6-2 or TRBV6-3 and TRBJ2-7, with 8 bases that match TRBD1. V was pared by 2 bases and J by 6 bases, with 3 bases of the junction left unmatched. CDR1 is MNHEY, CDR2 SVGEGT, per germline. CDR3 size: 13 residues. The CDR3 loop reads CASSYRTGGEQYF. CDR3 DNA sequence: TGTGCCAGCAGTTACCGAACAGGGGGCGAGCAGTACTTC.

J is TRBJ2-3 and V is TRBV18; TRBD1 matches 7 bases. The germline CDR1 and CDR2 sequences are KGHSH and LQKENI. The CDR3 contains 16 residues. The V gene end was trimmed by 3 bases and the J gene end by 2 bases; junction bases not matched to a gene: 8. The CDR3 region has the DNA TGTGCCAGCTCACCTATTCCCGGGACAGCCACAGATACGCAGTATTTT. Amino acids: CASSPIPGTATDTQYF. The variable domain in full, with the rest retrieved from reference TRBV18 and TRBJ2-3, is NAGVMQNPRHLVRRRGQEARLRCSPMKGHSHVYWYRQLPEEGLKFMVYLQKENIIDESGMPKERFSAEFPKEGPSILRIQQVVRGDSAAYFCASSPIPGTATDTQYFGPGTRLTVL.

This chain joins TRBV3-1 (or the pseudogene TRBV3-2) and TRBJ2-1; possibly TRBD1 for D (5 bases). Germline V lookup: CDR1 LGHDT, CDR2 YNNKEL (reference sequence). Trimming removed 1 base from V and 1 base from J, with 11 bases in between. CDR3 length: 16 amino acids. The CDR3 nucleotides read TGTGCCAGCAGCCAAGCGCAGGGTCGTTCCTACAATGAGCAGTTCTTC. It translates to CASSQAQGRSYNEQFF.

This clone turned up a few times. The V and J genes are TRBV19 and TRBJ1-5; TRBD1 matches 10 bases. Germline CDR1 and CDR2: LNHDA and SQIVND (reference sequence). The CDR3 spans 16 residues. With V trimmed by 4 bases and J by 1 base, 4 bases remained unmatched. In DNA, the CDR3 is TGTGCCAGTAGTAGACAGGGGGCGCAGAGCAATCAGCCCCAGCATTTT. Amino acids: CASSRQGAQSNQPQHF.

The chain is built from TRBV19 and TRBJ1-6, with a tentative D call TRBD1 (5 bases). From germline, CDR1 is LNHDA and CDR2 SQIVND (reference sequence). The CDR3 loop spans 14 amino acids. Between the trimmed V and J ends, which lost 3 bases and 9 bases, there was a span of 12 bases. Written as DNA, the CDR3 is TGTGCCAGTAGTATGGGGCGAAGTAGTTCACCCCTCCACTTT. Its translation is CASSMGRSSSPLHF.

This clone came up many times. The chain carries TRBV6-2 or TRBV6-3 and TRBJ2-7; 7 nucleotides agree with TRBD1. CDR1 is MNHEY, CDR2 SVGEGT, per germline. CDR3 size: 16 residues. V dropped 0 bases and J dropped 4; count of bases not matched to a gene: 9. The CDR3 is CASSYSRETGQYEQYF. CDR3 DNA sequence: TGTGCCAGCAGTTACTCGAGGGAGACAGGGCAGTACGAGCAGTACTTC.